This passage covers 28 T cell receptor beta chains from one sample sequenced in a study of T cell repertoires in ileal Crohn's disease. Method: immunoSEQ multiplex PCR; TCRdb's copy keeps in-frame clones and lacks some. The sample has about 5,400 clones, 80% to 85% seen once. The sequenced sample was ileal tissue. These receptors all stem from an adult with Crohn's disease.

The rearrangement links TRBV4-1 to TRBJ2-7; D is undetermined. Germline-derived CDR1 and CDR2 are MGHRA and YSYEKL. This CDR3 comprises 14 residues. Deletions cut 0 bases from V and 3 bases from J, with 9 bases between. This CDR3 is CASSQDNSYYEQYF. CDR3 bases: TGCGCCAGCAGCCAAGATAACAGTTACTACGAGCAGTACTTC.

This clone was seen a few times. The rearrangement uses TRBV2 and TRBJ1-5, with D possibly TRBD1 on 5 matching bases. Germline loops: CDR1 SNHLY, CDR2 FYNNEI. This CDR3 comprises 15 residues. The V and J ends lost 3 bases and 4 bases respectively, with 13 bases between them. The DNA of the CDR3 is TGTGCCAGCAGTGATGAAGGGACGGAAAATCAGCCCCAGCATTTT. Its translation is CASSDEGTENQPQHF.

There are a few counts of this clone. This chain joins TRBV6-6 and TRBJ1-2; D remains ambiguous. There are 11 residues in the CDR3. Germline CDR1 reads MNHNY; CDR2 reads SVGAGI (reference sequence). Deletions cut 0 bases from V and 10 bases from J, with 6 bases between. The CDR3 reads CASSYSYSYTF. CDR3 DNA sequence: TGTGCCAGCAGTTACTCTTATTCCTACACCTTC.

The V gene is TRBV7-2, the J gene TRBJ2-7; 9 positions agree with TRBD2. Germline CDR1 reads SGHTA; CDR2 reads FQGNSA. J lost 1 base, V lost 3 bases, and 4 bases had no gene match. This CDR3 comprises 15 residues. The CDR3 sequence is CASSFKAGGSYEQYF. The CDR3 DNA follows: TGTGCCAGCAGCTTTAAAGCGGGAGGATCCTACGAGCAGTACTTC. Combining the CDR3 with reference TRBV7-2 and TRBJ2-7 gives the whole variable domain GAGVSQSPSNKVTEKGKDVELRCDPISGHTALYWYRQSLGQGLEFLIYFQGNSAPDKSGLPSDRFSAERTGGSVSTLTIQRTQQEDSAVYLCASSFKAGGSYEQYFGPGTRLTVT.

As DNA, the CDR3 is TGCAGCGTTACAGGGTCCGCTAACTATGGCTACACCTTC. Translating it yields CSVTGSANYGYTF. This chain uses TRBV29-1 with TRBJ1-2, with D possibly matching TRBD1 (6 bases). With 5 bases removed from V and 0 bases from J, the gap between germline ends came to 10 bases. Germline CDR1 is SQVTM and CDR2 is ANQGSEA. The CDR3 loop spans 13 amino acids.

Only a few counts were recorded for this clone. V gene TRBV5-5 combines with J gene TRBJ2-7; D is perhaps TRBD2 (6 bases). Deletions cut 6 bases from V and 3 bases from J, with 19 bases between. Germline lookup yields CDR1 SGHKS and CDR2 YYEKEE (reference sequence). The CDR3 covers 15 residues. The CDR3 loop reads CASTRPGDRNYEQYF. In DNA, the CDR3 is TGTGCCAGCACCCGGCCGGGGGACCGAAACTACGAGCAGTACTTC. Looking up the rest from reference TRBV5-5 and TRBJ2-7 gives the full variable domain: DAGVTQSPTHLIKTRGQQVTLRCSPISGHKSVSWYQQVLGQGPQFIFQYYEKEERGRGNFPDRFSARQFPNYSSELNVNALLLGDSALYLCASTRPGDRNYEQYFGPGTRLTVT.

The chain links TRBV19 to TRBJ1-1, with D possibly being TRBD1 (6 bases). The germline V gene encodes CDR1 LNHDA and CDR2 SQIVND (reference sequence). This CDR3 region has 13 residues. The germline V and J ends were trimmed by 7 bases and 8 bases, with 17 bases remaining between them. Written as DNA, the CDR3 is TGTGCCAGTACCAGAAAACAGGGTCGCGAAGCTTTCTTT. Its translation: CASTRKQGREAFF.

In its sample, this clone was seen a few times. The chain carries TRBV6-6 and TRBJ1-2; no firm D call. Trimming removed 0 bases from V and 10 bases from J, with 12 bases in between. The CDR3 has 13 residues. CDR1 and CDR2 (germline): MNHNY, SVGAGI (reference sequence). CDR3 DNA: TGTGCCAGCAGTTACTCGGGAAGGGAGGTCTACACCTTC. Its protein product is CASSYSGREVYTF.

This chain uses TRBV18 with TRBJ1-1; no clear D gene. Trimming cost V 1 base and J 2 bases, with 8 bases left between them. The CDR3 length is 14 residues. Germline CDR1 KGHSH, CDR2 LQKENI. The CDR3 region is CASSPLRGNTEAFF. DNA for the CDR3: TGTGCCAGCTCACCACTACGGGGAAACACTGAAGCTTTCTTT.

V and J are TRBV5-1 and TRBJ2-4; 7 bases match TRBD2. The CDR3 length is 18 residues. The germline V gene encodes CDR1 SGHRS and CDR2 YFSETQ. V shed 3 bases and J 1 base; nucleotides not matched to a gene: 13. The CDR3 reads CASSWSREGVTAKNIQYF. In DNA, the CDR3 is TGCGCCAGCAGCTGGAGCAGGGAGGGTGTGACGGCCAAAAACATTCAGTACTTC.

The table lists this clone with a count of one. The CDR3 coding sequence is TGTGCCAGCAGCTCCTGGGACACTAGCACAGATACGCAGTATTTT. Its translation: CASSSWDTSTDTQYF. J is TRBJ2-3 and V is TRBV7-9; maybe TRBD1 (6 bases). The germline gives CDR1 SEHNR, CDR2 FQNEAQ (reference sequence). Trimming removed 4 bases from V and 0 bases from J, with 11 bases in between. This CDR3 is 15 amino acids long.

The chain recombines TRBV27 with TRBJ1-1, with a tentative D call TRBD1 (5 bases). Germline assignment: CDR1 MNHEY and CDR2 SMNVEV (reference sequence). V gave up 7 bases and J gave up 3 bases, with 15 bases separating them. This CDR3 is built from 14 residues. CDR3 protein: CASTRGGTHTEAFF. Written as DNA, the CDR3 is TGTGCCAGCACCCGGGGCGGCACCCACACTGAAGCTTTCTTT.

J is TRBJ2-2 and V is TRBV27; the D gene could be TRBD1 or TRBD2 (5 bases each). The CDR3 consists of 16 residues. V was pared by 6 bases and J by 5 bases, with 19 bases between. CDR1 and CDR2 (germline): MNHEY, SMNVEV (reference sequence). The CDR3 loop is CASRKRSGTETGELFF. The CDR3 nucleotides are TGTGCCAGCAGGAAGCGCTCCGGGACGGAGACCGGGGAGCTGTTTTTT.

This chain uses TRBV19 with TRBJ1-5, with no clear D. Germline CDR1 and CDR2: LNHDA and SQIVND (reference sequence). Deletions cut 3 bases from V and 1 base from J, with 7 bases between. The CDR3 covers 14 residues. The CDR3 loop reads CASSMTGSNQPQHF. In DNA, the CDR3 is TGTGCCAGTAGTATGACCGGGAGCAATCAGCCCCAGCATTTT.

The chain recombines TRBV7-3 with TRBJ2-1; 16 nucleotides line up with TRBD2. The CDR3 is 18 residues long. From germline, CDR1 is SGHTA and CDR2 FQGTGA. Trimming at V came to 0 bases and at J to 7 bases, leaving 6 bases not matched to a gene. CDR3 amino acids: CASSLTGGLAGGLNEQFF. CDR3 sequence (DNA): TGTGCCAGCAGCTTAACGGGGGGACTAGCGGGAGGGTTGAATGAGCAGTTCTTC.

V gene TRBV6-5 combines with J gene TRBJ2-2, with D possibly matching TRBD2 (5 bases). V lost 8 bases to trimming and J lost 4 bases, with 8 bases between them. The CDR3 is 12 amino acids. Germline V gene lookup returns CDR1 MNHEY and CDR2 SVGAGI. The DNA for the CDR3 is TGTGCCAGCCATCGGGGCACCGGGGAGCTGTTTTTT. It translates to CASHRGTGELFF.

The V and J genes are TRBV9 and TRBJ1-4; D might be TRBD1 (5 bases). The germline V gene has CDR1 SGDLS and CDR2 YYNGEE. V shed 3 bases and J shed 4 bases, with 13 bases lying between them. This CDR3 has 15 residues. CDR3 sequence reads: CASSASVGHNEKLFF. CDR3 bases: TGTGCCAGCAGCGCATCAGTCGGACATAATGAAAAACTGTTTTTT.

The chain couples TRBV28 to TRBJ2-2, with D hard to call. Germline loops: CDR1 MDHEN, CDR2 SYDVKM. This CDR3 has 12 residues. Between the trimmed V and J ends, which lost 5 bases and 7 bases, there was a span of 8 bases. In nucleotides, the CDR3 is TGTGCCAGCAGTCTGACTGGCGGGGAGCTGTTTTTT. Protein sequence: CASSLTGGELFF.

The V gene is TRBV2, the J gene TRBJ1-1, with a possible D match to TRBD1 (6 bases). V lost 8 bases and J lost 2, with 12 bases in between. CDR1 is SNHLY and CDR2 is FYNNEI in the germline V gene. The CDR3 has 13 amino acids. The CDR3 loop reads CASSQGPNTEAFF. The CDR3 coding sequence is TGTGCCAGCTCACAGGGACCCAACACTGAAGCTTTCTTT.

The chain joins TRBV10-1 to TRBJ1-1; tentatively, D is TRBD1 (5 bases). This CDR3 contains 13 residues. The V and J ends lost 5 bases and 4 bases respectively, with 11 bases between them. The V gene's germline CDR1 is WNHNN and CDR2 SYGVQD (reference sequence). The CDR3 is CASSTSRATEAFF. DNA for the CDR3: TGCGCCAGCAGTACCAGCAGGGCCACTGAAGCTTTCTTT.

The J gene is TRBJ2-3, the V gene TRBV7-8, with TRBD2 identical over 9 bases. Germline V lookup: CDR1 SGHVS, CDR2 FQNEAQ. V was pared by 5 bases and J by 6 bases, with 9 bases of the junction left unmatched. The CDR3 has 15 amino acids. CDR3 coding DNA: TGTGCCAGCAGCCGAGTAGCGGGAGCATCTGATACGCAGTATTTT. It encodes CASSRVAGASDTQYF.

The chain carries TRBV19 and TRBJ1-1, with no clear D. This CDR3 has 14 residues. Germline CDR1 reads LNHDA; CDR2 reads SQIVND (reference sequence). The V end lost 2 bases, the J end lost 9 bases, and 16 bases lay between the germline ends. DNA of the CDR3: TGTGCCAGTAGTATACCCGCGACTACGAGGCAAGCTTTCTTT. Translating it yields CASSIPATTRQAFF.

J is TRBJ2-1 and V is TRBV19, with TRBD2 matching 15 bases. V shed 6 bases and J 7 bases; nucleotides not matched to a gene: 4. Germline loops: CDR1 LNHDA, CDR2 SQIVND (reference sequence). This CDR3 contains 15 residues. CDR3 in amino acids: CASRGLAGGWNEQFF. CDR3 bases: TGTGCCAGTAGGGGACTAGCGGGAGGTTGGAATGAGCAGTTCTTC.

This clone was seen a few times. The rearrangement uses TRBV28 and TRBJ2-1; 8 bases match TRBD2. This CDR3 is 21 amino acids long. V shed 5 bases and J 3 bases; nucleotides not matched to a gene: 24. Germline CDR1 reads MDHEN; CDR2 reads SYDVKM. The CDR3 coding sequence is TGTGCCAGCAGTAGCTTGACTAATGGGTGGCCCGGGAGGGCCGACTACAATGAGCAGTTCTTC. The encoded protein is CASSSLTNGWPGRADYNEQFF.

This clone was seen just once. V gene TRBV29-1 combines with J gene TRBJ2-2; D may match TRBD1 or TRBD2 (5 bases each). Trimming left V 8 bases short and J 4 bases short, with 20 bases between. The germline V gene has CDR1 SQVTM and CDR2 ANQGSEA. CDR3 length equals 15 residues. The DNA of the CDR3 is TGCAGCTCGAGCTCCGGGACCCCGGGCACCGGGGAGCTGTTTTTT. Residues: CSSSSGTPGTGELFF.

The chain recombines TRBV5-1 with TRBJ2-7; D unclear. Germline CDR1 is SGHRS and CDR2 is YFSETQ. The CDR3 totals 17 residues. V lost 4 bases, J lost 0 bases, and 20 bases lay in between. For the CDR3, the DNA is TGCGCCAGCAGCGTAGTTGGCGGCGGCTATAGCTCCTACGAGCAGTACTTC. This gives the protein CASSVVGGGYSSYEQYF.

V gene TRBV4-3 combines with J gene TRBJ2-2, with 7 bases that match TRBD1. CDR1 and CDR2 (germline): LGHNA, YSLEER. V shed 4 bases, J shed 5 bases, and the junction held 4 bases outside the gene matches. This CDR3 is built from 14 residues. The CDR3 protein is CASSPQGVTGELFF. Written as DNA, the CDR3 is TGCGCCAGCAGCCCTCAGGGGGTTACCGGGGAGCTGTTTTTT.

V gene TRBV6-1 combines with J gene TRBJ2-7, with D possibly TRBD1 on 5 matching bases. Per the germline V gene, CDR1 is MNHNS and CDR2 is SASEGT. V gave up 2 bases and J gave up 0 bases, with 11 bases separating them. This CDR3 contains 15 residues. CDR3 coding DNA: TGTGCCAGCAGTGAATGGGGCAGGAGCTCCTACGAGCAGTACTTC. Its translation: CASSEWGRSSYEQYF.